There are a few counts of the clone carrying this T cell receptor (beta chain). Every participating donor contributed about 10 milliliters of peripheral blood through a draw. Trimming cost V 7 bases and J 6 bases; bases outside gene matches: 13. CDR3 size: 15 residues. The germline V gene encodes CDR1 MNHNY and CDR2 SVGAGI (reference sequence). The sample comes from a study of blood T cells in healthy people across ages. Through a sample-barcoded 5' primer and a J-beta primer mix, a second PCR was run for roughly 7 to 11 cycles. TCRdb recomputed calls from the 5' RACE reads with MiXCR, one row per CDR3 protein. The sample shows around 800,000 distinct CDR3 sequences, 25% to 30% of them seen only once. This same sample was also part of a study on T cells of mothers and their children.

The sequence was collected from a boy under 18 in good health. Material: blood. The rearrangement joins TRBV6-6 to TRBJ1-2, with 8 positions matching TRBD1. The CDR3 protein is CASTPLAGGENGYTF. Here the CDR3 DNA reads TGTGCCAGCACCCCCCTGGCAGGGGGCGAGAATGGCTACACCTTC.